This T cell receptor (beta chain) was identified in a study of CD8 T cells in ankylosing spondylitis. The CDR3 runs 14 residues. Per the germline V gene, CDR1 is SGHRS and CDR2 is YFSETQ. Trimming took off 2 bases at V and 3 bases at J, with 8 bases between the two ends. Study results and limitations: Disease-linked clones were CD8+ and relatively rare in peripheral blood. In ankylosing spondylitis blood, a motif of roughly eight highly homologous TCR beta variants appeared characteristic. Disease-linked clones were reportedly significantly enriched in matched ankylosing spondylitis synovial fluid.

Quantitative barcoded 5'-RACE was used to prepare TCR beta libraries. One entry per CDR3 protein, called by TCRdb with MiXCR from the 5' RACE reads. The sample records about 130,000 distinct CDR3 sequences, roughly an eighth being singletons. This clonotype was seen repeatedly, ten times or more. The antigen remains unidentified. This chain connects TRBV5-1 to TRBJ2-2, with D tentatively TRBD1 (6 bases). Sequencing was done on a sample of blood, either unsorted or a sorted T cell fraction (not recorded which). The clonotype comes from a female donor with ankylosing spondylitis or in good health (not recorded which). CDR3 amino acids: CASSLGGDTGELFF. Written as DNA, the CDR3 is TGCGCCAGCAGCTTAGGGGGAGACACCGGGGAGCTGTTTTTT.